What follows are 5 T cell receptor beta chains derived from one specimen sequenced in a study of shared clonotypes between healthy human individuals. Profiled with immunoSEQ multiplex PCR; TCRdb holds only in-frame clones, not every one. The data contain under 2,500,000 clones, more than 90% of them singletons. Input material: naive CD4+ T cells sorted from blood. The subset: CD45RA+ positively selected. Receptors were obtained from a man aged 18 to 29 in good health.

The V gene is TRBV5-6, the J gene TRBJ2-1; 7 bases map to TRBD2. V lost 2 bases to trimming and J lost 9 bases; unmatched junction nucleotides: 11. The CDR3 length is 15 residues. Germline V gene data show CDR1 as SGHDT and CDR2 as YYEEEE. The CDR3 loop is CASSLSVTSMGEQFF. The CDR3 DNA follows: TGTGCCAGCAGCTTATCTGTGACTAGCATGGGTGAGCAGTTCTTC.

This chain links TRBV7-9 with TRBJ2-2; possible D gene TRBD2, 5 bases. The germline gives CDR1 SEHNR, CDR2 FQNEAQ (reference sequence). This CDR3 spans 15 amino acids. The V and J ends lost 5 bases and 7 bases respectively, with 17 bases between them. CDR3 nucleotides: TGTGCCAGCAGCCCCGCACCACTAGTTGGCGGGGAGCTGTTTTTT. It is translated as CASSPAPLVGGELFF.

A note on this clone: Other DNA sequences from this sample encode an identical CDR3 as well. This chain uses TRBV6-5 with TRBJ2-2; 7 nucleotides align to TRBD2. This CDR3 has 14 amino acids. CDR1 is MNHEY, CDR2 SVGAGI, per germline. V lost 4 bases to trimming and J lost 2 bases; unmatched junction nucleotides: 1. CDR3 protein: CASSSGGNTGELFF. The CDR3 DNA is TGTGCCAGCAGTTCGGGGGGTAACACCGGGGAGCTGTTTTTT.

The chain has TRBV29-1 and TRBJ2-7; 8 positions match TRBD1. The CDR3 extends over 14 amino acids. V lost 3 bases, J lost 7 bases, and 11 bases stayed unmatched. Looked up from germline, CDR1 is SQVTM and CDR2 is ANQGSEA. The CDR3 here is CSVELGQGTGEQYF. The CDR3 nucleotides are TGCAGCGTTGAGCTTGGACAGGGTACGGGGGAGCAGTACTTC.

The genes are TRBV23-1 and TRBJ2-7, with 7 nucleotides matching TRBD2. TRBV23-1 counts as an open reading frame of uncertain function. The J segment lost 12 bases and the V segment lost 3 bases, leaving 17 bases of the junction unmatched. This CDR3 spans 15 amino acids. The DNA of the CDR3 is TGCGCCAGCAGTCATTCCGGGAAGCGGGGCGCCCTGCGGTACTTC. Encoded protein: CASSHSGKRGALRYF.